This T cell receptor beta chain stems from a study of identical twins. TCRdb analysed the 5' RACE reads with MiXCR anew, one entry per CDR3 protein. The table records about 470,000 distinct CDR3 sequences, approximately 24% of them present only once. The CDR3 runs to 13 residues. CDR1 is GTSNPN and CDR2 is SVGIG in the germline V gene (reference sequence). V dropped 5 bases and J dropped 4 bases, with 14 bases sitting between them. In its sample, this clonotype was seen a few times. The same data also contributed to another study, on T cells expressing NK-cell markers. This second study says: Sorting in several experiments was restricted by an anti-gamma-delta TCR antibody to alpha-beta TCR T cells. Among several donors, these clonotypes also ranked first in the CD3+CD56-NKG2C+ fraction.

The TCR sequence derives from a woman aged 18-29 years in good health. The rearrangement joins TRBV30 to TRBJ2-5; D gene ambiguous. Sequencing input: CD4+ T cells sorted from blood. This CDR3 is CAWGVSWGETQYF. CDR3 nucleotide sequence: TGTGCCTGGGGGGTCTCTTGGGGAGAGACCCAGTACTTC.